What follows are 12 T cell receptor beta chains derived from one specimen sequenced in a study of T-cell memory formation after mild COVID-19 (dated by TCRdb to the early 2020s). Receptor libraries were prepared by 5' RACE. The instrument was an Illumina NovaSeq 6000. The public sequencing data were trimmed at Q25 with fastp and processed into clonotypes with MiXCR by TCRdb, which kept only in-frame beta chains. CDR3 protein sequences are deduplicated, and each keeps its most common genes and DNA. The sample contains around 320,000 distinct CDR3 sequences, around 27% of them found a single time. Of the sample, less than 15% is held by the ten largest clones. The sequenced sample consisted of PBMCs or a T cell subset sorted from them (not recorded which). All receptors derive from an adult woman who had mild COVID-19 (a few samples of this study predate the infection). The sample titles of this study are shuffled in the database, so cell type and time point are left out; the donor was told from shared clones.

This rearrangement joins TRBV5-6 to TRBJ2-7; TRBD1 aligns across 7 bases. V lost 6 bases and J lost 2; bases outside the gene matches: 11. This CDR3 has 15 residues. CDR1 and CDR2 (germline): SGHDT, YYEEEE. The CDR3 bases are TGTGCCAGCAACACCTGGACAGGACTCGCCTACGAGCAGTACTTC. It yields the protein CASNTWTGLAYEQYF.

This clonotype came up a few times. The genes are TRBV28 and TRBJ1-2; D remains unclear. Trimming cost V 6 bases and J 3 bases, with 14 bases left between them. This CDR3 spans 14 amino acids. Per the germline V gene, CDR1 is MDHEN and CDR2 is SYDVKM. The CDR3 sequence: CASSQNHMDYGYTF. CDR3 sequence (DNA): TGTGCCAGCAGCCAAAACCACATGGACTATGGCTACACCTTC.

This clonotype was counted a few times. The rearrangement links TRBV4-1 to TRBJ2-2; D gene ambiguous. The CDR3 loop spans 15 amino acids. Germline V CDR1 and CDR2: MGHRA, YSYEKL. V was trimmed by 4 bases and J by 3 bases, leaving 12 bases between them. CDR3 in DNA: TGCGCCAGCAGCCCGGCCAGTGCCGACACCGGGGAGCTGTTTTTT. Its protein product is CASSPASADTGELFF.

This clonotype was observed a handful of times. The chain uses TRBV19 and TRBJ2-1; the D call may be TRBD1 or TRBD2 (6 bases each). V lost 8 bases, J lost 1 base, and 18 bases lay in between. The CDR3 contains 16 residues. The germline V gene encodes CDR1 LNHDA and CDR2 SQIVND (reference sequence). The CDR3 region has the DNA TGTGCCAGTGATTTGGTGGGGGGCTCATCCTACAATGAGCAGTTCTTC. This gives the protein CASDLVGGSSYNEQFF.

This CDR3 is CASSLVRVAGGPTGELFF. Here the CDR3 DNA reads TGTGCCAGCAGCTTAGTACGAGTAGCGGGAGGGCCTACGGGGGAGCTGTTTTTT. This sequence joins TRBV7-6 and TRBJ2-2, with 11 bases fitting TRBD2. With 1 base clipped from V and 8 bases from J, the junction kept 12 bases outside the gene matches. The V gene's germline CDR1 is SGHVS and CDR2 FNYEAQ. The CDR3 spans 18 residues.

The V call is TRBV24-1, the J call TRBJ2-1; 12 bases align to TRBD2. The CDR3 runs 17 residues. The trim removed 3 bases at V and 4 bases at J, leaving 6 bases unmatched. Germline V CDR1 and CDR2: KGHDR, SFDVKD. The CDR3 region is CATSDGGLAGTYNEQFF. In nucleotides, the CDR3 is TGTGCCACCAGTGATGGAGGACTAGCGGGGACTTACAATGAGCAGTTCTTC.

The J gene is TRBJ1-2, the V gene TRBV29-1; D may be TRBD1 (5 bases). Between the trimmed V and J ends, which lost 4 bases and 5 bases, there was a span of 11 bases. This CDR3 is 12 amino acids long. Germline assignment: CDR1 SQVTM and CDR2 ANQGSEA. CDR3 loop: CSVGGTEYGYTF. CDR3 coding DNA: TGCAGCGTTGGTGGGACGGAGTATGGCTACACCTTC.

The rearrangement joins TRBV14 to TRBJ1-1; D is undetermined. V was clipped by 0 bases and J by 3 bases, with 14 bases between them. This CDR3 is 16 amino acids long. CDR1 and CDR2 (germline): SGHDN, FVKESK. CDR3 sequence (DNA): TGTGCCAGCAGCCAAGAATCGTGGATCCCCGACACTGAAGCTTTCTTT. As protein: CASSQESWIPDTEAFF. Complete variable domain (other parts from reference TRBV14 and TRBJ1-1): EAGVTQFPSHSVIEKGQTVTLRCDPISGHDNLYWYRRVMGKEIKFLLHFVKESKQDESGMPNNRFLAERTGGTYSTLKVQPAELEDSGVYFCASSQESWIPDTEAFFGQGTRLTVV.

This sequence joins TRBV7-3 and TRBJ1-6; a weak D match, TRBD1 (6 bases). The germline V and J ends were trimmed by 5 bases and 10 bases, with 15 bases remaining between them. CDR3 length: 14 amino acids. Germline V lookup: CDR1 SGHTA, CDR2 FQGTGA. CDR3 sequence reads: CASSEGGLRSPLHF. The CDR3, as DNA: TGTGCCAGCAGCGAGGGGGGCCTAAGATCACCCCTCCACTTT.

This clonotype was counted between two and nine times. The chain employs TRBV6-1 and TRBJ1-2; D is undetermined. The CDR3 length is 17 residues. V gave up 4 bases and J gave up 4 bases, with 22 bases separating them. From germline, CDR1 is MNHNS and CDR2 SASEGT. As DNA, the CDR3 is TGTGCCAGCAGTGCAGTCTCGGGCCCCTTGAGTTTCTATGGCTACACCTTC. Its protein product is CASSAVSGPLSFYGYTF.

The chain joins TRBV9 to TRBJ1-2; D gene unclear. Germline V gene sequence: CDR1 SGDLS, CDR2 YYNGEE. The CDR3 is 14 residues long. V lost 1 base, J lost 4 bases, and 11 bases lay in between. CDR3 loop: CASSVSSALYGYTF. For the CDR3, the DNA is TGTGCCAGCAGCGTATCGTCGGCCCTCTATGGCTACACCTTC.

This clonotype was picked up a small number of times. This chain links TRBV5-1 with TRBJ1-1; D gene uncertain. Germline values: CDR1 SGHRS, CDR2 YFSETQ. Deletions cut 1 base from V and 1 base from J, with 14 bases between. The CDR3 is made up of 16 amino acids. The chain's CDR3 is CASSLMYVEGNTEAFF. The CDR3 bases are TGCGCCAGCAGCTTGATGTACGTCGAGGGGAACACTGAAGCTTTCTTT. Based on the CDR3 plus reference TRBV5-1 and TRBJ1-1, the full variable domain is KAGVTQTPRYLIKTRGQQVTLSCSPISGHRSVSWYQQTPGQGLQFLFEYFSETQRNKGNFPGRFSGRQFSNSRSEMNVSTLELGDSALYLCASSLMYVEGNTEAFFGQGTRLTVV.